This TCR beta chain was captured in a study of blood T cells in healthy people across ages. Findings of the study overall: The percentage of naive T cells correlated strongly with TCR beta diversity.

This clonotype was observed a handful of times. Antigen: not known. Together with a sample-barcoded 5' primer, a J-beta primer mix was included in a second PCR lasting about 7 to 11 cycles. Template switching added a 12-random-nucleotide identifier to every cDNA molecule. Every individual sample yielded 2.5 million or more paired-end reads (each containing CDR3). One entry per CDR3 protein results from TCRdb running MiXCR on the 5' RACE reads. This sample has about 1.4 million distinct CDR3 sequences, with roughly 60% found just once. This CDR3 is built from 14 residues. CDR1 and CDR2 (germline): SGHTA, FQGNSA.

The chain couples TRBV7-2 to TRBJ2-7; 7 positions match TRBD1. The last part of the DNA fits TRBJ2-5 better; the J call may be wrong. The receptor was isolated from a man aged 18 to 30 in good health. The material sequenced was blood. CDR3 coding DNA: TGTGCCAGCAGCTTTAACAGGGGACAAGAGACCCAGTACTTC. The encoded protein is CASSFNRGQETQYF.